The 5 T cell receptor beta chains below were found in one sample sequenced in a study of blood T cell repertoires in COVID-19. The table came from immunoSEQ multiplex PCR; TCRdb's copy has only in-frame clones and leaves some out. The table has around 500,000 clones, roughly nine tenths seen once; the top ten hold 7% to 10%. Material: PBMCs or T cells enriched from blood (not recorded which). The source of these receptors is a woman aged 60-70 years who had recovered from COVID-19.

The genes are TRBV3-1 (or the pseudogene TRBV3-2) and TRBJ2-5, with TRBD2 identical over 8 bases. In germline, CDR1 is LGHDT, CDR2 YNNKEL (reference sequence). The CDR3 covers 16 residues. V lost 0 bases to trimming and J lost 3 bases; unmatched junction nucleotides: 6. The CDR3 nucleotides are TGTGCCAGCAGCCAAGATTCCGGGAGGGCAAAAGAGACCCAGTACTTC. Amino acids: CASSQDSGRAKETQYF.

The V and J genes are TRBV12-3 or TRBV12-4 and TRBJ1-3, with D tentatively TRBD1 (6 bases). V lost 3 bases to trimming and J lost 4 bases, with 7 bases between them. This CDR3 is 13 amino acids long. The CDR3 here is CASSFDRGNTIYF. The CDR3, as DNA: TGTGCCAGCAGTTTCGACAGGGGAAACACCATATATTTT.

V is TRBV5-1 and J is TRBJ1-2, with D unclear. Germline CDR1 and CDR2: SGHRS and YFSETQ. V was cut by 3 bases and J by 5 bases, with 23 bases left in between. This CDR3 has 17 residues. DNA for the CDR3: TGCGCCAGCAGCTCGGAGGGAGGCGGCAAACGGGCTTATGGCTACACCTTC. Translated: CASSSEGGGKRAYGYTF.

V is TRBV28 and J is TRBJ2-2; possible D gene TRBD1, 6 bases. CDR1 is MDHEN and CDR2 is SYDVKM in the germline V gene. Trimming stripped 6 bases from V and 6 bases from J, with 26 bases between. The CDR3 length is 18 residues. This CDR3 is CASRGSYRVWGRPGELFF. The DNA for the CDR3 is TGTGCCAGCAGAGGCTCCTACAGGGTTTGGGGCAGGCCCGGGGAGCTGTTTTTT.

CDR3: CAISASGHRETQYF. The CDR3 DNA reads as TGTGCCATCAGTGCTTCCGGACATCGAGAGACCCAGTACTTC. The J gene is TRBJ2-5, the V gene TRBV10-3; TRBD1 is a possible D gene (5 bases). V was shortened by 4 bases and J by 4 bases, with 13 bases between the two germline ends. The CDR3 is 14 residues long. The germline V gene encodes CDR1 ENHRY and CDR2 SYGVKD.